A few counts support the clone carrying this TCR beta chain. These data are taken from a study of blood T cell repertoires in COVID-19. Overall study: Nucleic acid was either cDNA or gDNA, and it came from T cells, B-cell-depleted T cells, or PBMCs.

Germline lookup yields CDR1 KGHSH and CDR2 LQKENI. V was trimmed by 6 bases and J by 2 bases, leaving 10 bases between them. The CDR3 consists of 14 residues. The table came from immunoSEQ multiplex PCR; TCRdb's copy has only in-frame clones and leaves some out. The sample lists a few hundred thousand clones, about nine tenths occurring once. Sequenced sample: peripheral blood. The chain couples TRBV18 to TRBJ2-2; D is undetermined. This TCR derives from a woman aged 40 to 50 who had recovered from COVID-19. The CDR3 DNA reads TGTGCCAGCTCCAGAGGCCTTAACACCGGGGAGCTGTTTTTT. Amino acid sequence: CASSRGLNTGELFF.